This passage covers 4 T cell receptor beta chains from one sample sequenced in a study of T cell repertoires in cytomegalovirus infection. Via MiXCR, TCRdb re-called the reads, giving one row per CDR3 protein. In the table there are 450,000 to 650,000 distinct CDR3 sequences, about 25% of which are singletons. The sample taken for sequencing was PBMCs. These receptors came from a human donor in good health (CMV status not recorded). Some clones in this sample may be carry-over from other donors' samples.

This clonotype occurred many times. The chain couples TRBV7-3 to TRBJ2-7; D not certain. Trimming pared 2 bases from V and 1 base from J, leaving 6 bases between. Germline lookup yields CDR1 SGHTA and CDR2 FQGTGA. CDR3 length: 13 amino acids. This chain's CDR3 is CASSLQNSYEQYF. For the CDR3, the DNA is TGTGCCAGCAGCTTACAGAATTCCTACGAGCAGTACTTC.

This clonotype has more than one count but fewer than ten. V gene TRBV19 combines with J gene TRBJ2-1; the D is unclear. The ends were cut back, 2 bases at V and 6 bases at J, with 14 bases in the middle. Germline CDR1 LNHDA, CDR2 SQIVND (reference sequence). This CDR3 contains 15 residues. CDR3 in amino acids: CASSIQVAVSNEQFF. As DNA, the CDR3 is TGTGCCAGTAGTATACAAGTTGCAGTTTCCAATGAGCAGTTCTTC.

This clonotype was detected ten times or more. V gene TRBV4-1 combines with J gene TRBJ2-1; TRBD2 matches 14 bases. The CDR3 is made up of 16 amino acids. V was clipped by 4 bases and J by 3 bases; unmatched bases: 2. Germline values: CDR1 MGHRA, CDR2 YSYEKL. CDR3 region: CASSPGLAGGYNEQFF. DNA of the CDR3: TGCGCCAGCAGCCCCGGACTAGCGGGAGGCTACAATGAGCAGTTCTTC.

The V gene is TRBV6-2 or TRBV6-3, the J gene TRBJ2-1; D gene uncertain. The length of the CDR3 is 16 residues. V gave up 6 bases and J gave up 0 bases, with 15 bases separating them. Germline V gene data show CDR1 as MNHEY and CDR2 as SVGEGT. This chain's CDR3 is CASSLRSASSYNEQFF. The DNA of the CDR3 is TGTGCCAGCAGCCTCAGAAGCGCGAGCTCCTACAATGAGCAGTTCTTC.